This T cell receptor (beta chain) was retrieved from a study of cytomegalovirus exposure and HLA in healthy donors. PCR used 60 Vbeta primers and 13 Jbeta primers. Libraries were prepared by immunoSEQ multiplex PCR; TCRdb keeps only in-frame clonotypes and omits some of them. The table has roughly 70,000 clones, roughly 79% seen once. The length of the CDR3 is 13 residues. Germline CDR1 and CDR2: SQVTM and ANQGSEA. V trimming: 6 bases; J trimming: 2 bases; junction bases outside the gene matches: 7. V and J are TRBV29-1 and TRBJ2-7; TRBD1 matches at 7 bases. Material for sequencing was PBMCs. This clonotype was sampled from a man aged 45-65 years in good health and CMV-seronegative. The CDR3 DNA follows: TGCAGCGTCAGATTAGGACAGGCCTACGAGCAGTACTTC. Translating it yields CSVRLGQAYEQYF.